The 9 T cell receptor beta chains presented below share a single source sample, sequenced in a study of shared clonotypes between healthy human individuals. The protocol was immunoSEQ multiplex PCR, while the TCRdb copy is restricted to in-frame clones and leaves out a portion. The profile shows some 470,000 clones, about three quarters of them singletons. Sequenced input: PBMCs. These receptors all come from a woman in her forties in good health. Some clones in this sample may be carry-over from other donors' samples.

This clone occurred a few times. The chain is built from TRBV6-1 and TRBJ2-1; no clear D. Germline assignment: CDR1 MNHNS and CDR2 SASEGT. Trimming left V 8 bases short and J 5 bases short, with 4 bases between. The CDR3 consists of 10 residues. The CDR3 sequence: CASADNEQFF. The CDR3 bases are TGTGCCAGCGCAGACAATGAGCAGTTCTTC.

In this sample, this clone turned up many times. The chain joins TRBV10-3 to TRBJ2-1; D is undetermined. Germline CDR1 ENHRY, CDR2 SYGVKD. The CDR3 covers 12 residues. V lost 7 bases and J 2 bases, leaving 6 bases between the germline ends. The CDR3 DNA follows: TGTGCCATCACTGACCCCTACAATGAGCAGTTCTTC. It codes for CAITDPYNEQFF.

The V and J genes are TRBV27 and TRBJ2-1, with D possibly being TRBD1 (5 bases). Germline V gene data show CDR1 as MNHEY and CDR2 as SMNVEV (reference sequence). The CDR3 sequence is 17 residues long. The V and J ends lost 3 bases and 7 bases respectively, with 22 bases between them. CDR3 amino acids: CASSFLLAGEHRNEQFF. The CDR3 coding sequence is TGTGCCAGCAGTTTTCTCTTGGCCGGAGAGCACAGGAATGAGCAGTTCTTC.

J is TRBJ2-1 and V is TRBV10-3; a weak D match, TRBD2 (7 bases). Per germline, CDR1 ENHRY and CDR2 SYGVKD. The CDR3 extends over 14 amino acids. Trimming shortened V by 3 bases and J by 12 bases, and 18 bases separated the two germline ends. CDR3 protein: CAISERDTGGRQFF. Here the CDR3 DNA reads TGTGCCATCAGTGAAAGGGACACGGGGGGTAGGCAGTTCTTC.

The chain couples TRBV30 to TRBJ2-1, with D maybe TRBD2 (6 bases). The V gene lost 0 bases and the J gene lost 6 bases, with 12 bases spanning the gap. Germline V gene sequence: CDR1 GTSNPN, CDR2 SVGIG (reference sequence). CDR3 length equals 14 residues. The CDR3 protein is CAWSVRTGLNEQFF. For the CDR3, the DNA is TGTGCCTGGAGTGTACGCACGGGACTCAATGAGCAGTTCTTC. Supplemented by reference TRBV30 and TRBJ2-1, the full variable domain reads SQTIHQWPATLVQPVGSPLSLECTVEGTSNPNLYWYRQAAGRGLQLLFYSVGIGQISSEVPQNLSASRPQDRQFILSSKKLLLSDSGFYLCAWSVRTGLNEQFFGPGTRLTVL.

The chain combines TRBV6-6 with TRBJ1-1; 11 bases line up with TRBD1. The CDR3 is 14 residues long. CDR1 is MNHNY, CDR2 SVGAGI, per germline (reference sequence). The ends lost 6 bases at V and 4 bases at J; junction bases unmatched: 4. The CDR3 DNA sequence: TGTGCCAGCAGGGACAGGGGGCAGGGCACTGAAGCTTTCTTT. It translates to CASRDRGQGTEAFF.

This chain links TRBV7-9 with TRBJ1-5, with 7 bases lining up with TRBD1. J was trimmed by 3 bases and V by 1 base; bases with no gene match: 3. This CDR3 contains 15 residues. In germline, CDR1 is SEHNR, CDR2 FQNEAQ (reference sequence). The CDR3 DNA is TGTGCCAGCAGCTTAGGACAGGGTCTCAATCAGCCCCAGCATTTT. Amino acids: CASSLGQGLNQPQHF.

This clone appeared once. The J gene is TRBJ2-7, the V gene TRBV28; D not certain. The V end was cut by 5 bases, the J end by 6 bases, with 14 bases between. The CDR3 consists of 13 residues. Germline assignment: CDR1 MDHEN and CDR2 SYDVKM. The CDR3 region has the DNA TGTGCCAGCAGTGCCTCTGTATTGGGCGAGCAGTACTTC. Amino acids: CASSASVLGEQYF. The entire variable domain, with the rest obtained from reference TRBV28 and TRBJ2-7, is as follows: DVKVTQSSRYLVKRTGEKVFLECVQDMDHENMFWYRQDPGLGLRLIYFSYDVKMKEKGDIPEGYSVSREKKERFSLILESASTNQTSMYLCASSASVLGEQYFGPGTRLTVT.

The chain employs TRBV28 and TRBJ2-6; D ambiguous. Trimming cost V 2 bases and J 0 bases, with 5 bases left between them. Germline CDR1 is MDHEN and CDR2 is SYDVKM. The CDR3 contains 15 residues. The CDR3: CASSLDHSGANVLTF. CDR3 nucleotides: TGTGCCAGCAGTTTAGACCACTCTGGGGCCAACGTCCTGACTTTC.